This T cell receptor (beta chain) stems from a study of Tregs in tolerant kidney transplant recipients. Recipients received nonmyeloablative bone marrow transplants from related graft donors, with transient mixed chimerism. Only in-frame clones appear in the TCRdb table, and some are missing; sequencing was by immunoSEQ multiplex PCR. The table lists fewer than 95,000 clones, over 85% of them singletons. The study's findings and limits: Activated donor B cell expansion appeared to reveal the most relevant donor-specific TCRbeta repertoire. For some patients, primers changed over time, blocking nucleotide-level comparison. Tolerant patients' donor-specific Tregs expanded beyond overall Tregs, suggesting antigen-driven growth. This study did not directly address biological reproducibility.

CDR3 size: 17 residues. Germline CDR1 is SGHKS and CDR2 is YYEKEE (reference sequence). The V gene end was trimmed by 0 bases and the J gene end by 0 bases; junction bases not matched to a gene: 8. Comment on this clone: Its antigen is unknown.

The sequencing used CD4+ T cells from blood (PBMCs), collected 12 months after the transplant. This TCR came from a human patient who received a combined kidney and bone marrow transplant. Some T cells may be supplied by the graft donor. The chain uses TRBV5-5 and TRBJ2-7; 8 bases are shared with TRBD1. The CDR3 DNA reads TGTGCCAGCAGCTTGGGCGGAACAGGGGGTTTCTCCTACGAGCAGTACTTC. Translation: CASSLGGTGGFSYEQYF.